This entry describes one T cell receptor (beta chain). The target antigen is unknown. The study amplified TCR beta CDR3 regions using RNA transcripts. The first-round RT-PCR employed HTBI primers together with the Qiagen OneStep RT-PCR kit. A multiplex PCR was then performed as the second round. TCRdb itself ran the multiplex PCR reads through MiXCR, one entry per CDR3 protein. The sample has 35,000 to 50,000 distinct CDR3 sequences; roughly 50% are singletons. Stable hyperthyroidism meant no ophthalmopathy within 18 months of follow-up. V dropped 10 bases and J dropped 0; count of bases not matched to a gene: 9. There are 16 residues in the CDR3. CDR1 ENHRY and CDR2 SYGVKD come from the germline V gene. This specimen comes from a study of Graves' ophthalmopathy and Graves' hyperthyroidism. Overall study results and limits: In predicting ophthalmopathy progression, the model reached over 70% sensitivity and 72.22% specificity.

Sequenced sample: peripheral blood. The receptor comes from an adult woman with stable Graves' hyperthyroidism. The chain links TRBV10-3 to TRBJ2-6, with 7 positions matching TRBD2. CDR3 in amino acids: CATSGGLSSGANVLTF. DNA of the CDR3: TGTGCCACCTCGGGGGGACTGAGCTCTGGGGCCAACGTCCTGACTTTC.